A single sample gave rise to the 10 T cell receptor beta chains below, sequenced in a study of graft-versus-host responses after intestinal transplantation (dated by TCRdb to the early 2020s). The antigens of these receptors remain unknown. The library was generated by the immunoSEQ multiplex PCR assay. Not all clones reach the TCRdb copy of this immuneACCESS table, which keeps in-frame sequences only. Checked studies attribute under half of the gap to unresolved V genes and leave the rest unexplained. The sample includes approximately 100,000 clones, with roughly 93% observed a single time. The ten largest make up 1.2% of the sample. The sample's time point label, in plain terms: cells obtained before transplantation from donor or recipient. Here the sequenced sample was unstimulated CD8+ T cells sorted from spleen or lymph node cells, taken before intestinal transplant. The receptors were sampled from a human donor who received an intestinal transplant.

V gene TRBV4-1 combines with J gene TRBJ2-3; D remains unclear. Germline CDR1 is MGHRA and CDR2 is YSYEKL. This CDR3 has 11 residues. V lost 0 bases, J lost 9 bases, and 4 bases lay in between. CDR3 coding DNA: TGCGCCAGCAGCCAAGAAAGAACGCAGTATTTT. Its translation: CASSQERTQYF.

J is TRBJ2-1 and V is TRBV4-1; D gene ambiguous. CDR3 length: 14 residues. V was shortened by 1 base and J by 9 bases, with 13 bases between the two germline ends. Per germline, CDR1 MGHRA and CDR2 YSYEKL. The CDR3 DNA is TGCGCCAGCAGCCAAGTTAAGGGATGGAGTGAGCAGTTCTTC. It codes for CASSQVKGWSEQFF.

This clone was counted once. The chain recombines TRBV25-1 with TRBJ2-1; weak D call: TRBD1 (6 bases). The ends were cut back, 8 bases at V and 8 bases at J, with 13 bases in the middle. Germline values: CDR1 MGHDK, CDR2 SYGVNS. CDR3 length: 12 amino acids. CDR3 protein: CASWGQRDEQFF. Here the CDR3 DNA reads TGTGCCAGCTGGGGGCAGAGGGATGAGCAGTTCTTC.

The CDR3 DNA reads as TGCAGCGTTGAGACAGGGCATGGCTACACCTTC. Protein: CSVETGHGYTF. The rearrangement uses TRBV29-1 and TRBJ1-2, with TRBD1 matching over 7 bases. CDR3 length: 11 amino acids. Trimming cost V 3 bases and J 6 bases; bases outside gene matches: 1. CDR1 is SQVTM and CDR2 is ANQGSEA in the germline V gene.

The genes are TRBV4-1 and TRBJ2-2, with D tentatively TRBD2 (6 bases). Germline V gene lookup returns CDR1 MGHRA and CDR2 YSYEKL. The CDR3 runs 15 residues. V lost 4 bases, J lost 6 bases, and 15 bases lay in between. The CDR3 DNA follows: TGCGCCAGCAGCCCGTTAACCGGGAGCGCCGGGGAGCTGTTTTTT. Its protein product is CASSPLTGSAGELFF.

In DNA form, the CDR3 reads TGTGCCAGCAGTTCCCTGGGGGGGGTCGCTGAAGCTTTCTTT. It yields the protein CASSSLGGVAEAFF. J is TRBJ1-1 and V is TRBV27, with D possibly being TRBD1 (5 bases). V lost 4 bases and J 6 bases, leaving 15 bases between the germline ends. This CDR3 contains 14 residues. Germline-derived CDR1 and CDR2 are MNHEY and SMNVEV (reference sequence).

The chain uses TRBV27 and TRBJ2-2; unclear D gene. V gave up 6 bases and J gave up 3 bases, with 5 bases separating them. Germline assignment: CDR1 MNHEY and CDR2 SMNVEV (reference sequence). The CDR3 covers 12 residues. CDR3 DNA sequence: TGTGCCAGCAGCTCGGACACCGGGGAGCTGTTTTTT. Translation: CASSSDTGELFF.

This clone came up once. This rearrangement joins TRBV13 to TRBJ2-1; 10 nucleotides match TRBD2. The CDR3 totals 17 residues. Per the germline V gene, CDR1 is PRHDT and CDR2 is FYEKMQ (reference sequence). With V trimmed by 3 bases and J by 3 bases, 8 bases remained unmatched. The chain's CDR3 is CASSLTSGYNLYNEQFF. The CDR3 nucleotides read TGTGCCAGCAGCTTGACTAGCGGGTACAACCTCTACAATGAGCAGTTCTTC.

The rearrangement joins TRBV5-1 to TRBJ1-1, with D maybe TRBD1 (6 bases). The CDR3 extends over 13 amino acids. The V end lost 1 base, the J end lost 6 bases, and 10 bases lay between the germline ends. CDR1 is SGHRS, CDR2 YFSETQ, per germline. Written as DNA, the CDR3 is TGCGCCAGCAGCTTGACAGGGAGCCCTGAAGCTTTCTTT. Its translation is CASSLTGSPEAFF.

CDR3 amino acids: CASSQSGPGELFF. Here the CDR3 DNA reads TGTGCCAGCAGCCAATCCGGGCCCGGGGAGCTGTTTTTT. The chain employs TRBV7-3 and TRBJ2-2; D remains unclear. The CDR3 is made up of 13 amino acids. The germline V gene encodes CDR1 SGHTA and CDR2 FQGTGA. The ends were cut back, 5 bases at V and 6 bases at J, with 10 bases in the middle. The complete variable domain, with remaining parts taken from reference TRBV7-3 and TRBJ2-2, reads GAGVSQTPSNKVTEKGKYVELRCDPISGHTALYWYRQSLGQGPEFLIYFQGTGAADDSGLPNDRFFAVRPEGSVSTLKIQRTERGDSAVYLCASSQSGPGELFFGEGSRLTVL.